This entry lists 23 T cell receptor beta chains sequenced from one sample in a study of OX40 agonist ivuxolimab in advanced cancers. Measured with immunoSEQ multiplex PCR; TCRdb has only the in-frame clones, and not every one. The sample yields 80,000 to 100,000 clones, around 90% seen once. The input for sequencing was CD4+ or CD8+ T cells sorted from blood, taken in a trial of the OX40 agonist ivuxolimab. Source of these receptors: an adult with an advanced solid tumor such as melanoma, head and neck, liver or kidney cancer.

This chain uses TRBV7-2 with TRBJ1-1; 7 nucleotides agree with TRBD1. The germline CDR1 and CDR2 sequences are SGHTA and FQGNSA. The V segment lost 3 bases and the J segment 3 bases; nucleotides outside the gene matches: 4. CDR3 length: 14 residues. CDR3 sequence (DNA): TGTGCCAGCAGCTTCACTACAGGGGACACTGAAGCTTTCTTT. Translating gives CASSFTTGDTEAFF.

The J gene is TRBJ2-1, the V gene TRBV7-8; the D is unclear. V gave up 6 bases and J gave up 7 bases, with 10 bases separating them. The CDR3 spans 12 residues. Germline V gene data show CDR1 as SGHVS and CDR2 as FQNEAQ. CDR3 nucleotides: TGTGCCAGCAGTCCTCTTGGGAATGAGCAGTTCTTC. It translates to CASSPLGNEQFF.

The CDR3 region has the DNA TGTGCCAGCAGCCGGACTAGCGGGAGGGGCTACGAGCAGTACTTC. Translated, it gives CASSRTSGRGYEQYF. This rearrangement joins TRBV6-1 to TRBJ2-7, with 15 bases matching TRBD2. Unmatched junction bases numbered 3, after V lost 6 bases and J lost 3 bases. Per germline, CDR1 MNHNS and CDR2 SASEGT. The CDR3 runs 15 residues.

The chain couples TRBV6-6 to TRBJ1-5; no firm D call. Per germline, CDR1 MNHNY and CDR2 SVGAGI (reference sequence). V was shortened by 6 bases and J by 1 base, with 13 bases between the two germline ends. This CDR3 is 15 amino acids long. This chain's CDR3 is CASRGGQISNQPQHF. CDR3 nucleotide sequence: TGTGCCAGCAGGGGTGGGCAGATCAGCAATCAGCCCCAGCATTTT.

For this clone: Germline and junction disagree at one end, which may indicate a read error. The chain links TRBV7-7 to TRBJ2-7; TRBD1 aligns across 7 bases. The CDR3 extends over 18 amino acids. The germline V gene has CDR1 SSHAT and CDR2 FNYEAQ (reference sequence). The CDR3 is CASSRHSTPRGTSYEQYF. CDR3 DNA sequence: TGTGCTAGCAGCAGACACAGCACGCCCAGGGGGACATCCTACGAGCAGTACTTC.

The chain joins TRBV7-9 to TRBJ2-2; TRBD2 matches at 12 bases. The CDR3 runs 16 residues. J was trimmed by 5 bases and V by 5 bases; bases with no gene match: 6. Germline V gives CDR1 SEHNR, CDR2 FQNEAQ (reference sequence). The CDR3 nucleotides are TGTGCCAGCAGCCCGAGGACTAGCGGGACTACCGGGGAGCTGTTTTTT. Residues: CASSPRTSGTTGELFF.

This chain uses TRBV7-3 with TRBJ2-7; 7 nucleotides line up with TRBD2. The ends lost 5 bases at V and 7 bases at J; junction bases unmatched: 14. Germline V gene lookup returns CDR1 SGHTA and CDR2 FQGTGA. This CDR3 region has 15 residues. DNA for the CDR3: TGTGCCAGCAGCCGGGGTGGTGCGGGGGAGGTTGAGCAGTACTTC. This translates into CASSRGGAGEVEQYF.

The chain is built from TRBV7-8 and TRBJ2-7; no clear D gene. The V end lost 5 bases, the J end lost 3 bases, and 17 bases lay between the germline ends. The CDR3 is made up of 15 amino acids. Germline CDR1 SGHVS, CDR2 FQNEAQ. CDR3 protein: CASSTSGGSNYEQYF. The CDR3 bases are TGTGCCAGCAGCACCTCCGGTGGCTCCAACTACGAGCAGTACTTC. The variable domain in full, completed from reference TRBV7-8 and TRBJ2-7, reads GAGVSQSPRYKVAKRGQDVALRCDPISGHVSLFWYQQALGQGPEFLTYFQNEAQLDKSGLPSDRFFAERPEGSVSTLKIQRTQQEDSAVYLCASSTSGGSNYEQYFGPGTRLTVT.

This clone turned up a few times. The J gene is TRBJ1-3, the V gene TRBV19; D is ambiguous. The ends were cut back, 5 bases at V and 2 bases at J, with 10 bases in the middle. CDR3 size: 14 residues. From germline, CDR1 is LNHDA and CDR2 SQIVND (reference sequence). CDR3 loop: CASSGLNPGNTIYF. The CDR3 nucleotides are TGTGCCAGTAGTGGGTTAAACCCTGGAAACACCATATATTTT.

The chain carries TRBV29-1 and TRBJ1-1, with D possibly matching TRBD1 (6 bases). The CDR3 contains 13 residues. V dropped 5 bases and J dropped 1 base, with 11 bases sitting between them. The germline gives CDR1 SQVTM, CDR2 ANQGSEA. The CDR3 region has the DNA TGCAGCGTTTTTGGACAGACGAACACTGAAGCTTTCTTT. As protein: CSVFGQTNTEAFF.

The rearrangement uses TRBV7-3 and TRBJ2-1; the match to TRBD2 covers 8 bases. J was trimmed by 6 bases and V by 2 bases; bases with no gene match: 6. Germline V CDR1 and CDR2: SGHTA, FQGTGA. The CDR3 spans 15 residues. The CDR3 is CASSLGLAGLNEQFF. In DNA form, the CDR3 reads TGTGCCAGCAGCTTAGGGCTAGCGGGCCTCAATGAGCAGTTCTTC.

This clone was recorded once. V and J are TRBV5-1 and TRBJ1-1; TRBD1 matches 10 bases. This CDR3 comprises 13 residues. The V gene end was trimmed by 3 bases and the J gene end by 5 bases; junction bases not matched to a gene: 1. Germline CDR1 SGHRS, CDR2 YFSETQ. CDR3 sequence (DNA): TGCGCCAGCAGCTCGGGACAGGGGACTGAAGCTTTCTTT. Residues: CASSSGQGTEAFF.

The chain combines TRBV7-9 with TRBJ1-4; TRBD1 might be the D (5 bases). V gave up 5 bases and J gave up 5 bases, with 15 bases separating them. The CDR3 covers 15 residues. Germline CDR1 is SEHNR and CDR2 is FQNEAQ (reference sequence). The CDR3 sequence is CASSPPGRANEKLFF. CDR3 sequence (DNA): TGTGCCAGCAGCCCGCCGGGACGGGCGAATGAAAAACTGTTTTTT.

The V call is TRBV9, the J call TRBJ2-7, with TRBD2 identical over 9 bases. V dropped 0 bases and J dropped 6; count of bases not matched to a gene: 4. The CDR3 sequence is 14 residues long. From germline, CDR1 is SGDLS and CDR2 YYNGEE. The CDR3 DNA follows: TGTGCCAGCAGCGTAGATAGCGGGAGCGGCGAGCAGTACTTC. The encoded protein is CASSVDSGSGEQYF. Filled out from reference TRBV9 and TRBJ2-7, the complete variable domain reads DSGVTQTPKHLITATGQRVTLRCSPRSGDLSVYWYQQSLDQGLQFLIQYYNGEERAKGNILERFSAQQFPDLHSELNLSSLELGDSALYFCASSVDSGSGEQYFGPGTRLTVT.

This clone was counted between two and nine times. The V gene is TRBV19, the J gene TRBJ1-5; D is uncertain. Germline-derived CDR1 and CDR2 are LNHDA and SQIVND (reference sequence). This CDR3 is 15 amino acids long. The V end lost 5 bases, the J end lost 3 bases, and 14 bases lay between the germline ends. For the CDR3, the DNA is TGTGCCAGTAGTTCCATCGAGGAGAACAATCAGCCCCAGCATTTT. It encodes CASSSIEENNQPQHF.

V and J are TRBV4-1 and TRBJ2-7; a weak D match, TRBD1 (5 bases). The germline V gene encodes CDR1 MGHRA and CDR2 YSYEKL. The CDR3 covers 22 residues. V lost 0 bases and J lost 4, with 34 bases in between. The CDR3 nucleotides read TGCGCCAGCAGCCAAGACGGAGACAGAAGAGCCCTAACACCCACCTCTCGATACGAGCAGTACTTC. Its translation: CASSQDGDRRALTPTSRYEQYF.

This sequence joins TRBV19 and TRBJ1-2; 7 nucleotides agree with TRBD1. The CDR3 length is 15 residues. With V trimmed by 6 bases and J by 3 bases, 10 bases remained unmatched. The germline V gene encodes CDR1 LNHDA and CDR2 SQIVND (reference sequence). DNA of the CDR3: TGTGCCAGTAGGGAGAGGGGGCGAGTTGACTATGGCTACACCTTC. Its protein product is CASRERGRVDYGYTF.

The chain is built from TRBV19 and TRBJ2-2, with TRBD2 identical over 8 bases. Germline assignment: CDR1 LNHDA and CDR2 SQIVND (reference sequence). V lost 8 bases to trimming and J lost 4 bases; unmatched junction nucleotides: 9. The CDR3 has 15 amino acids. In DNA, the CDR3 is TGTGCCAGTTTGAGCGGGAGAACAATCACCGGGGAGCTGTTTTTT. It yields the protein CASLSGRTITGELFF.

V gene TRBV5-1 combines with J gene TRBJ2-1; 12 nucleotides agree with TRBD2. Germline CDR1 is SGHRS and CDR2 is YFSETQ. V trimming: 4 bases; J trimming: 5 bases; junction bases outside the gene matches: 10. The CDR3 sequence is 17 residues long. This CDR3 is CASSHILAGGLNNEQFF. The CDR3 nucleotides are TGCGCCAGCAGCCACATACTAGCGGGAGGCTTAAACAATGAGCAGTTCTTC.

The CDR3 reads CASSLEPGADTQYF. In DNA form, the CDR3 reads TGCGCCAGCAGCTTGGAACCAGGGGCAGATACGCAGTATTTT. V usage is TRBV5-1 and J usage is TRBJ2-3; TRBD1 might be the D (6 bases). The CDR3 contains 14 residues. The germline CDR1 and CDR2 sequences are SGHRS and YFSETQ. Trimming shortened V by 0 bases and J by 4 bases, and 9 bases separated the two germline ends.

The rearrangement links TRBV19 to TRBJ2-3; D may match TRBD1 or TRBD2 (7 bases each). The germline V gene encodes CDR1 LNHDA and CDR2 SQIVND (reference sequence). The CDR3 runs to 14 residues. Trimming stripped 5 bases from V and 1 base from J, with 10 bases between. This CDR3 reads CASSAGGGTDTQYF. The CDR3 DNA reads TGTGCCAGTAGTGCAGGGGGGGGCACAGATACGCAGTATTTT. Full variable domain (missing parts from reference TRBV19 and TRBJ2-3): DGGITQSPKYLFRKEGQNVTLSCEQNLNHDAMYWYRQDPGQGLRLIYYSQIVNDFQKGDIAEGYSVSREKKESFPLTVTSAQKNPTAFYLCASSAGGGTDTQYFGPGTRLTVL.

This CDR3 reads CASSYDRFLDTQYF. The CDR3 bases are TGTGCCAGCAGCTACGACAGGTTTTTAGATACGCAGTATTTT. The V and J genes are TRBV5-4 and TRBJ2-3; perhaps TRBD1 as D (6 bases). With 3 bases removed from V and 5 bases from J, the gap between germline ends came to 13 bases. The germline V gene encodes CDR1 SGHNT and CDR2 YYREEE (reference sequence). This CDR3 is 14 amino acids long.

The genes are TRBV19 and TRBJ1-5; D call uncertain. The CDR3 runs to 14 residues. Germline V gives CDR1 LNHDA, CDR2 SQIVND (reference sequence). Trimming cost V 11 bases and J 6 bases, with 20 bases left between them. This CDR3 is CASQTVGYTQPQHF. The CDR3 DNA sequence: TGTGCCTCCCAAACCGTAGGGTATACTCAGCCCCAGCATTTT.